This T cell receptor (beta chain) was recorded in a study of blood T cell repertoires in COVID-19. CDR1 is LGHNA, CDR2 YSLEER, per germline. The CDR3 is made up of 16 amino acids. After removal of 1 base from V and 4 bases from J, the junction contained 10 bases not matched to a gene. Sequencing was performed with immunoSEQ multiplex PCR; in TCRdb, only in-frame clones are kept and a portion is missing. This table holds tens of thousands of clones, 65% to 90% found once. This clone was observed a few times. The chain is built from TRBV4-3 and TRBJ2-7, with 7 bases aligning to TRBD1. The receptor comes from a man aged 55 to 70 with acute or convalescent COVID-19. Sequenced material: peripheral blood. The CDR3 region is CASSQGSNRGRYEQYF. CDR3 DNA: TGCGCCAGCAGCCAAGGTTCTAACAGGGGACGATACGAGCAGTACTTC.